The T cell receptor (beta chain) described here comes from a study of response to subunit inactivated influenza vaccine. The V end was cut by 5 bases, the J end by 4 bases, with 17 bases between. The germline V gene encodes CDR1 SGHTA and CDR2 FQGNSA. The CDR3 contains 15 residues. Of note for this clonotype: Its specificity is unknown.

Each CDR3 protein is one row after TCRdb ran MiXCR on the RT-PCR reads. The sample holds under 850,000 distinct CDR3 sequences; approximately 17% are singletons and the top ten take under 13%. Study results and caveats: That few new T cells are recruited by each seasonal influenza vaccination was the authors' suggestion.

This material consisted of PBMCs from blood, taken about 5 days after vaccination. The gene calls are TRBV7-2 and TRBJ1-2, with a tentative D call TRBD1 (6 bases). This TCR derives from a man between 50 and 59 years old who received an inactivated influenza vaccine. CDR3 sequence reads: CASSTGTGRVYGYTF. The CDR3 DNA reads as TGTGCCAGCAGCACAGGGACGGGCCGCGTCTATGGCTACACCTTC.